Each of the 3 T cell receptor beta chains below was sequenced from the same sample in a study of blood T cell repertoires in COVID-19. The assay was immunoSEQ multiplex PCR, and TCRdb's table has in-frame clones only and misses some. This table holds roughly 120,000 clones, more than 85% found once. Sequencing used peripheral blood. The receptors stem from a man aged 50-60 years with COVID-19, enrolled during active disease.

CDR3 in DNA: TGTGCCACCCTAAGGACTAGCGGGAGGGCCCTTGAGCAGTTCTTC. This codes for CATLRTSGRALEQFF. The V gene is TRBV27, the J gene TRBJ2-1; 15 nucleotides match TRBD2. CDR1 MNHEY and CDR2 SMNVEV come from the germline V gene (reference sequence). This CDR3 region has 15 residues. V shed 10 bases, J shed 9 bases, and the junction held 10 bases outside the gene matches.

The chain has TRBV6-5 and TRBJ2-1, with TRBD1 identical over 8 bases. Losses at the gene ends were 4 bases for V and 7 bases for J; bases not matched to a gene: 12. Germline CDR1 is MNHEY and CDR2 is SVGAGI. This CDR3 has 16 amino acids. The CDR3 is CASSSLARGQRNEQFF. The CDR3 coding sequence is TGTGCCAGCAGTTCGCTAGCCAGGGGGCAGCGGAATGAGCAGTTCTTC.

J is TRBJ2-1 and V is TRBV19; the match to TRBD2 covers 10 bases. The CDR3 consists of 15 residues. V lost 3 bases and J lost 8; bases outside the gene matches: 7. CDR1 is LNHDA, CDR2 SQIVND, per germline (reference sequence). CDR3 sequence (DNA): TGTGCCAGTAGTATGCTGGCTAGCGGGAGCTATGAGCAGTTCTTC. Translated: CASSMLASGSYEQFF.